The 13 T cell receptor beta chains listed next were all sequenced from one sample in a study of cytomegalovirus exposure and HLA in healthy donors. It was with 60 Vbeta and 13 Jbeta primers that the PCR ran. Sequencing was performed with immunoSEQ multiplex PCR; in TCRdb, only in-frame clones are kept and a portion is missing. Of approximately 100,000 clones detected, roughly 82% appear once; the ten largest clones hold 6.1%. The sample taken for sequencing was PBMCs. These receptors were collected from a woman between 45 and 60 years old in good health and CMV-seropositive.

Here the CDR3 reads CASSSPPGGITEAFF. The DNA of the CDR3 is TGTGCCAGCAGTTCCCCACCAGGGGGTATTACTGAAGCTTTCTTT. The genes are TRBV28 and TRBJ1-1, with TRBD1 matching 7 bases. The CDR3 extends over 15 amino acids. The germline CDR1 and CDR2 sequences are MDHEN and SYDVKM. Germline trimming cut 4 bases from V and 5 bases from J; bases unmatched to any gene: 10.

There are a few counts of this clone. In DNA, the CDR3 is TGTGCCAGCAGTTTACCCCACCTTTCCGGGACAGGGACCTCCAGGCCCCCAAACACTGAAGCTTTCTTT. Translating it yields CASSLPHLSGTGTSRPPNTEAFF. V usage is TRBV6-8 and J usage is TRBJ1-1, with TRBD1 matching over 9 bases. V dropped 4 bases and J dropped 2; count of bases not matched to a gene: 29. CDR3 size: 23 residues. Germline V gene lookup returns CDR1 MNHGY and CDR2 SAAAGT.

This clone has only a few counts. The chain combines TRBV2 with TRBJ2-3; D is undetermined. CDR1 is SNHLY and CDR2 is FYNNEI in the germline V gene. Trimming pared 7 bases from V and 2 bases from J, leaving 13 bases between. This CDR3 contains 14 residues. The CDR3 reads CASTTRRYTDTQYF. DNA for the CDR3: TGTGCCAGCACCACGCGAAGATACACAGATACGCAGTATTTT. Combining the CDR3 with reference TRBV2 and TRBJ2-3 gives the whole variable domain EPEVTQTPSHQVTQMGQEVILRCVPISNHLYFYWYRQILGQKVEFLVSFYNNEISEKSEIFDDQFSVERPDGSNFTLKIRSTKLEDSAMYFCASTTRRYTDTQYFGPGTRLTVL.

This rearrangement joins TRBV29-1 to TRBJ2-4; 10 bases line up with TRBD1. From germline, CDR1 is SQVTM and CDR2 ANQGSEA. The CDR3 contains 17 residues. V lost 6 bases and J lost 1; bases outside the gene matches: 12. CDR3 region: CSVLTGGAGWAKNIQYF. CDR3 coding DNA: TGCAGCGTCCTGACAGGGGGCGCCGGGTGGGCCAAAAACATTCAGTACTTC.

J is TRBJ2-5 and V is TRBV27, with D perhaps TRBD2 (6 bases). The CDR3 runs to 16 residues. Trimming shortened V by 6 bases and J by 2 bases, and 19 bases separated the two germline ends. Per the germline V gene, CDR1 is MNHEY and CDR2 is SMNVEV (reference sequence). As DNA, the CDR3 is TGTGCCAGCAGCCGGGCTCGGGAGTGGGGGCAAGAGACCCAGTACTTC. It encodes CASSRAREWGQETQYF.

Regarding this clone: Just one base apart from a much larger clone, this may be a read error. The rearrangement links TRBV7-6 to TRBJ2-1; 7 nucleotides agree with TRBD2. The CDR3 sequence is 15 residues long. Germline assignment: CDR1 SGHVS and CDR2 FNYEAQ. This chain's CDR3 is CASSLGAGEGRERFF. The CDR3 DNA follows: TGTGCCAGCAGCTTAGGTGCGGGGGAGGGGCGAGAGCGGTTCTTC.

The chain joins TRBV28 to TRBJ1-5; D might be TRBD1 (5 bases). The CDR3 length is 14 residues. V was pared by 5 bases and J by 8 bases, with 16 bases between. Germline assignment: CDR1 MDHEN and CDR2 SYDVKM. CDR3 nucleotide sequence: TGTGCCAGCAGTCCCTGGGACGGGGGGGAGCCCCAGCATTTT. Residues: CASSPWDGGEPQHF. Variable domain in full (rest from reference TRBV28 and TRBJ1-5): DVKVTQSSRYLVKRTGEKVFLECVQDMDHENMFWYRQDPGLGLRLIYFSYDVKMKEKGDIPEGYSVSREKKERFSLILESASTNQTSMYLCASSPWDGGEPQHFGDGTRLSIL.

The rearrangement uses TRBV7-3 and TRBJ1-6, with a tentative D call TRBD1 (5 bases). The CDR3 is 19 amino acids. Trimming cost V 3 bases and J 0 bases, with 18 bases left between them. Per the germline V gene, CDR1 is SGHTA and CDR2 is FQGTGA. The CDR3 DNA reads TGTGCCAGCAGCTTTTTTCAGGGCGATAGGAGCTCCTATAATTCACCCCTCCACTTT. It codes for CASSFFQGDRSSYNSPLHF.

The rearrangement links TRBV28 to TRBJ1-1; TRBD1 matches at 7 bases. Germline loops: CDR1 MDHEN, CDR2 SYDVKM. The CDR3 is made up of 17 amino acids. Germline trimming cut 5 bases from V and 4 bases from J; bases unmatched to any gene: 16. The CDR3 nucleotides read TGTGCCAGCAGTCTCCTTTTAACAGGGGCCGAGGCCACTGAAGCTTTCTTT. Translation gives CASSLLLTGAEATEAFF.

V gene TRBV27 combines with J gene TRBJ1-1; 10 nucleotides line up with TRBD1. This CDR3 has 17 residues. Per the germline V gene, CDR1 is MNHEY and CDR2 is SMNVEV (reference sequence). The V gene end was trimmed by 5 bases and the J gene end by 1 base; junction bases not matched to a gene: 10. The CDR3 DNA reads as TGTGCCAGCAGTCTACAGACAGGGGGCCCTTCGAACACTGAAGCTTTCTTT. It yields the protein CASSLQTGGPSNTEAFF.

This sequence joins TRBV18 and TRBJ2-3; possible D gene TRBD2, 6 bases. The CDR3 totals 15 residues. Trimming took off 3 bases at V and 3 bases at J, with 13 bases between the two ends. Germline V gene sequence: CDR1 KGHSH, CDR2 LQKENI. CDR3 DNA sequence: TGTGCCAGCTCACCGGGACGACTAGTAACAGATACGCAGTATTTT. Protein: CASSPGRLVTDTQYF.

This chain connects TRBV5-4 to TRBJ1-4; D perhaps matches TRBD1 (5 bases). The germline gives CDR1 SGHNT, CDR2 YYREEE (reference sequence). This CDR3 has 15 residues. The ends were cut back, 1 base at V and 10 bases at J, with 17 bases in the middle. The CDR3 DNA reads TGTGCCAGCAGCTTGCCCGACACAGGCGGGGGAAAACTGTTTTTT. The encoded protein is CASSLPDTGGGKLFF.

This sequence joins TRBV7-9 and TRBJ1-4; TRBD1 matches 7 bases. CDR3 length: 13 residues. The germline gives CDR1 SEHNR, CDR2 FQNEAQ (reference sequence). The V segment lost 4 bases and the J segment 7 bases; nucleotides outside the gene matches: 3. The CDR3 protein is CASSSQGSEKLFF. DNA for the CDR3: TGTGCCAGCAGCTCACAGGGGAGTGAAAAACTGTTTTTT.